This T cell receptor (beta chain) was found in a study of molecular identifiers for immune sequencing clone quantification. The study's findings and limits: Highly expanded clone sizes could be underestimated by identical TCR molecules that share a barcode. Spike-in Jurkat TCR RNA from a single cell reportedly registered among 900,000 to 1,000,000 naive cells.

This clonotype has only a few counts. Its antigen is undetermined. CDR3 size: 11 residues. Germline V lookup: CDR1 SSHAT, CDR2 FNYEAQ (reference sequence). TCRdb used MiXCR to reprocess the PCR reads, holding one entry per CDR3 protein. The sample lists about 510,000 distinct CDR3 sequences; around 25% were seen once. Sequences were obtained from naive CD8+ T cells from blood, with Jurkat cell RNA spiked in. Subset: FACS-sorted CD8+CD4-CCR7+CD45RA+ naive T cells. The chain couples TRBV7-7 to TRBJ2-2, with D possibly being TRBD2 (6 bases). This clonotype was sampled from a human donor in good health. Some libraries in this study had Jurkat cell RNA spiked in. The CDR3 reads CASGGSGELFF. The CDR3 DNA is TGTGCTAGCGGTGGTTCCGGGGAGCTGTTTTTT.